This passage covers 6 T cell receptor beta chains from one sample sequenced in a study of T cells in Graves' hyperthyroidism and ophthalmopathy. Authors of the study amplified TCR beta CDR3 regions from RNA transcripts. TCR CDR3 underwent first-round RT-PCR with the HTBI primer set. MiXCR, run by TCRdb on the multiplex PCR reads, gives a single entry per CDR3 protein. In the table there are approximately 560,000 distinct CDR3 sequences, around 14% of which are singletons. Sequencing was carried out using blood. Every receptor here comes from a woman aged 25 to 39 with Graves' hyperthyroidism.

A remark on this clonotype: With a much larger clone just one base away, this may be a read error. The DNA of the CDR3 is TGTGCCAGCAGCACAACCACAGATACGCAGTATTTT. This translates into CASSTTTDTQYF. This chain uses TRBV7-6 with TRBJ2-3; no definite D call. The V gene lost 5 bases and the J gene lost 2 bases, with 5 bases spanning the gap. Germline assignment: CDR1 SGHVS and CDR2 FNYEAQ. This CDR3 contains 12 residues.

This clonotype was recorded at least ten times. This rearrangement joins TRBV2 to TRBJ2-1, with D unresolved. Germline V gene lookup returns CDR1 SNHLY and CDR2 FYNNEI. V lost 11 bases to trimming and J lost 5 bases, with 10 bases between them. The CDR3 spans 11 residues. In DNA form, the CDR3 reads TGTGCCTTAATGCCGGACAATGAGCAGTTCTTC. It codes for CALMPDNEQFF.

This chain connects TRBV5-1 to TRBJ2-1; D not resolved. The CDR3 extends over 14 amino acids. Trimming removed 0 bases from V and 9 bases from J, with 13 bases in between. Germline CDR1 is SGHRS and CDR2 is YFSETQ. The CDR3 nucleotides read TGCGCCAGCAGCTTGGGTCTAGGTTTGGGTGAGCAGTTCTTC. This sequence encodes CASSLGLGLGEQFF.

This clonotype was observed a few times. The J gene is TRBJ1-2, the V gene TRBV13; 12 bases are a match to TRBD1. The germline V gene has CDR1 PRHDT and CDR2 FYEKMQ (reference sequence). The CDR3 has 18 amino acids. The J segment lost 3 bases and the V segment lost 0 bases, leaving 8 bases of the junction unmatched. The CDR3 is CASSLGRGTGGWDYGYTF. CDR3 coding DNA: TGTGCCAGCAGCTTAGGCCGGGGGACAGGGGGCTGGGACTATGGCTACACCTTC. Full variable domain (rest looked up from reference TRBV13 and TRBJ1-2): AAGVIQSPRHLIKEKRETATLKCYPIPRHDTVYWYQQGPGQDPQFLISFYEKMQSDKGSIPDRFSAQQFSDYHSELNMSSLELGDSALYFCASSLGRGTGGWDYGYTFGSGTRLTVV.

Many counts were recorded for this clonotype. The chain is built from TRBV11-2 and TRBJ1-4; no definite D call. Per germline, CDR1 SGHAT and CDR2 FQNNGV. The CDR3 runs 17 residues. Trimming took 5 bases from V and 6 from J, leaving 22 bases between them. CDR3 in DNA: TGTGCCAGCAGCCTTCCTTTTTTGCCCCAAGATCATGAAAAACTGTTTTTT. It specifies CASSLPFLPQDHEKLFF.

This clonotype has ten or more counts. This chain connects TRBV28 to TRBJ2-1; TRBD1 matches 9 bases. Germline V gene data show CDR1 as MDHEN and CDR2 as SYDVKM. CDR3 length: 13 residues. The trim removed 7 bases at V and 13 bases at J, leaving 11 bases unmatched. CDR3 sequence reads: CASTDGQGSFQFF. The CDR3 bases are TGTGCCAGCACCGATGGACAGGGGTCTTTTCAGTTCTTC. Full variable domain (remainder filled in from reference TRBV28 and TRBJ2-1): DVKVTQSSRYLVKRTGEKVFLECVQDMDHENMFWYRQDPGLGLRLIYFSYDVKMKEKGDIPEGYSVSREKKERFSLILESASTNQTSMYLCASTDGQGSFQFFGPGTRLTVL.